This T cell receptor beta chain stems from a study of T cell responses to AZD1222 COVID-19 vaccine. Germline values: CDR1 SGHRS, CDR2 YFSETQ. This CDR3 comprises 15 residues. Trimming removed 4 bases from V and 6 bases from J, with 17 bases in between. Profiled with immunoSEQ multiplex PCR; TCRdb holds only in-frame clones, not every one. The table shows about 160,000 clones, with about 91% occurring only once. The source material was peripheral blood, sampled on day 0 of MenACWY control vaccination. The sequence was collected from an adult in good health. The genes are TRBV5-1 and TRBJ2-1, with D perhaps matching TRBD2 (6 bases). For the CDR3, the DNA is TGCGCCAGCAGCCTGGAGGGCAGCCGGGGCAATGAGCAGTTCTTC. This gives the protein CASSLEGSRGNEQFF.